The next 15 T cell receptor beta chains were all read from a single sample in a study of blood T cell repertoires in COVID-19. This table comes from immunoSEQ multiplex PCR, and its TCRdb copy is limited to in-frame clones, with some not included. This table holds around 92,000 clones, roughly 89% found once. The sequencing input was peripheral blood. The receptors were sampled from a woman older than 75 with active COVID-19.

The chain couples TRBV11-1 to TRBJ2-4, with a weak D call TRBD2 (6 bases). Germline lookup yields CDR1 SGHAT and CDR2 FQDESV (reference sequence). V was pared by 5 bases and J by 5 bases, with 16 bases between. CDR3 length equals 15 residues. The DNA for the CDR3 is TGTGCCAGCAGCCCGCGGGGACGGGGTGAAAACATTCAGTACTTC. This encodes CASSPRGRGENIQYF.

This clone was found once. The rearrangement uses TRBV19 and TRBJ1-5; TRBD1 is a possible D gene (6 bases). This CDR3 spans 14 amino acids. V lost 5 bases, J lost 0 bases, and 8 bases lay in between. Germline loops: CDR1 LNHDA, CDR2 SQIVND (reference sequence). The CDR3 loop reads CASSGRGSNQPQHF. CDR3 DNA sequence: TGTGCCAGTAGTGGCAGGGGTAGCAATCAGCCCCAGCATTTT.

The chain is built from TRBV14 and TRBJ2-7, with TRBD2 matching over 12 bases. The trim removed 4 bases at V and 4 bases at J, leaving 5 bases unmatched. The CDR3 covers 15 residues. Germline-derived CDR1 and CDR2 are SGHDN and FVKESK. The CDR3 DNA follows: TGTGCCAGCAGCCCCCTAGCGGGAGGGCCTTACGAGCAGTACTTC. It yields the protein CASSPLAGGPYEQYF.

This rearrangement joins TRBV6-5 to TRBJ2-3; a weak D match, TRBD1 (5 bases). Germline CDR1 and CDR2: MNHEY and SVGAGI. This CDR3 spans 14 amino acids. With 8 bases removed from V and 0 bases from J, the gap between germline ends came to 12 bases. The CDR3 bases are TGTGCCAGCCGGACATTAACTAGCACAGATACGCAGTATTTT. Its protein is CASRTLTSTDTQYF.

The V and J genes are TRBV4-3 and TRBJ1-2; no reliable D call. The germline gives CDR1 LGHNA, CDR2 YSLEER. This CDR3 has 13 amino acids. V lost 0 bases to trimming and J lost 8 bases, with 10 bases between them. The chain's CDR3 is CASSQDPQRGYTF. The CDR3, as DNA: TGCGCCAGCAGCCAAGACCCACAGCGGGGCTACACCTTC.

J is TRBJ2-7 and V is TRBV30; D is perhaps TRBD2 (5 bases). CDR3 size: 15 residues. V was shortened by 0 bases and J by 4 bases, with 16 bases between the two germline ends. Germline V gives CDR1 GTSNPN, CDR2 SVGIG (reference sequence). In DNA form, the CDR3 reads TGTGCCTGGAGTGTAGCGTATCCCGGGGTATACGAGCAGTACTTC. This gives the protein CAWSVAYPGVYEQYF.

This sequence joins TRBV10-3 and TRBJ1-1; D call uncertain. From germline, CDR1 is ENHRY and CDR2 SYGVKD. The CDR3 totals 17 residues. V gave up 5 bases and J gave up 7 bases, with 26 bases separating them. Here the CDR3 DNA reads TGTGCCATCAGTTCGGGAGTCGGACTCCCCTCCTTCGGTGAAGCTTTCTTT. Translated: CAISSGVGLPSFGEAFF.

This clone has a single count. This chain uses TRBV18 with TRBJ2-6, with TRBD2 matching over 11 bases. With V trimmed by 3 bases and J by 3 bases, 7 bases remained unmatched. This CDR3 is built from 18 residues. Germline loops: CDR1 KGHSH, CDR2 LQKENI. The DNA for the CDR3 is TGTGCCAGCTCACCTTTTAGCGGGAGGGCCGTTGGGGCCAACGTCCTGACTTTC. It specifies CASSPFSGRAVGANVLTF.

The V call is TRBV9, the J call TRBJ2-1; 9 nucleotides align to TRBD2. Trimming took 4 bases from V and 9 from J; bases not matched to a gene: 11. The germline V gene has CDR1 SGDLS and CDR2 YYNGEE. The CDR3 extends over 15 amino acids. CDR3 protein: CASSLIAGEGSEQFF. DNA for the CDR3: TGTGCCAGCAGCCTCATAGCGGGAGAAGGAAGTGAGCAGTTCTTC.

The CDR3 nucleotides are TGTGCCAGCAGTGCCCCGGGTAGCGCGACTGAGCAGTTCTTC. Translated, it gives CASSAPGSATEQFF. V is TRBV6-6 and J is TRBJ2-1, with D possibly matching TRBD2 (5 bases). The CDR3 is 14 residues long. Germline-derived CDR1 and CDR2 are MNHNY and SVGAGI (reference sequence). Trimming pared 5 bases from V and 9 bases from J, leaving 17 bases between.

The chain has TRBV11-1 and TRBJ2-1; TRBD2 matches at 12 bases. Germline V gives CDR1 SGHAT, CDR2 FQDESV (reference sequence). The ends lost 4 bases at V and 4 bases at J; junction bases unmatched: 5. The CDR3 is made up of 16 amino acids. This CDR3 reads CASSSTLAGGYNEQFF. CDR3 sequence (DNA): TGTGCCAGCAGCTCGACGCTAGCGGGAGGGTACAATGAGCAGTTCTTC.

This chain connects TRBV19 to TRBJ2-2, with TRBD2 identical over 10 bases. This CDR3 comprises 15 residues. CDR1 LNHDA and CDR2 SQIVND come from the germline V gene (reference sequence). V was clipped by 1 base and J by 5 bases; unmatched bases: 1. CDR3 nucleotide sequence: TGTGCCAGTAGTATAGGGACTAGCGGAACCGGGGAGCTGTTTTTT. Its translation is CASSIGTSGTGELFF.

Only a few counts were recorded for this clone. The chain employs TRBV3-1 (or the pseudogene TRBV3-2) and TRBJ2-2; 7 nucleotides agree with TRBD2. CDR1 is LGHDT and CDR2 is YNNKEL in the germline V gene (reference sequence). This CDR3 is built from 15 residues. The trim removed 6 bases at V and 8 bases at J, leaving 12 bases unmatched. The CDR3 here is CASSRPSTSCGELFF. The DNA of the CDR3 is TGTGCCAGCAGTCGACCTTCGACTAGCTGTGGGGAGCTGTTTTTT.

The gene calls are TRBV7-6 and TRBJ2-7; 9 nucleotides align to TRBD1. There are 14 residues in the CDR3. V trimming: 6 bases; J trimming: 5 bases; junction bases outside the gene matches: 8. Germline CDR1 and CDR2: SGHVS and FNYEAQ. DNA for the CDR3: TGTGCCAGCAGTTTAAGCGGGACAGGGAACGAGCAGTACTTC. It encodes CASSLSGTGNEQYF.

The rearrangement links TRBV5-1 to TRBJ2-7; 9 bases agree with TRBD2. The CDR3 is 15 residues long. CDR1 and CDR2 (germline): SGHRS, YFSETQ. The J segment lost 2 bases and the V segment lost 1 base, leaving 4 bases of the junction unmatched. CDR3: CASSLTSGRAYEQYF. CDR3 DNA sequence: TGCGCCAGCAGCTTGACTAGCGGGCGCGCCTACGAGCAGTACTTC.